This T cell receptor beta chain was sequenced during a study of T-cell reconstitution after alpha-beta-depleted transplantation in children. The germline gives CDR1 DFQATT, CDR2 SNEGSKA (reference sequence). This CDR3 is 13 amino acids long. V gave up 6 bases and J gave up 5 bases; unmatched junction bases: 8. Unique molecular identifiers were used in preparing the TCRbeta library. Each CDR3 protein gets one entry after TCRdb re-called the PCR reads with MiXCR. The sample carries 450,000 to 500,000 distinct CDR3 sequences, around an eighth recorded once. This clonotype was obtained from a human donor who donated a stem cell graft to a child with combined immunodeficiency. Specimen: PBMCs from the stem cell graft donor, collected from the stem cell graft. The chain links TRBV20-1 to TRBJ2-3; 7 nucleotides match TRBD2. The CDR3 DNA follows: TGCAGTGCCCCGGGGGGACCGGGAGATACGCAGTATTTT. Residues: CSAPGGPGDTQYF.